Described below is a single T cell receptor beta chain sequence and its context. The data stem from a study of blood T cells in healthy people across ages. This CDR3 has 20 residues. Trimming took 2 bases from V and 1 from J; bases not matched to a gene: 8. Germline V gene data show CDR1 as MNHEY and CDR2 as SMNVEV (reference sequence). Sample-barcoded 5' priming and a J-beta primer mix drove a second PCR of roughly 7 to 11 cycles. MiXCR, applied by TCRdb to the 5' RACE reads, yields one record per CDR3 protein. The sample has fewer than 800,000 distinct CDR3 sequences, approximately 49% seen once. The specimen was blood. The TCR originated in a woman between 55 and 75 years old in good health. The V gene is TRBV27, the J gene TRBJ2-4; 16 bases fit TRBD2. CDR3 in amino acids: CASSLGPGTSGRAAKNIQYF. In nucleotides, the CDR3 is TGTGCCAGCAGTTTAGGTCCCGGGACTAGCGGGAGGGCCGCCAAAAACATTCAGTACTTC.